This T cell receptor beta chain stems from a study of T cells in Graves' hyperthyroidism and ophthalmopathy. Study context: Peripheral blood was collected at initial diagnosis, before any treatment. Study outcomes and limitations: Most thyroid clonotypes expanded above 0.001 appeared in blood too.

Researchers took RNA transcripts and amplified the TCR beta CDR3 regions from them. A set of HTBI primers served as the primers for a first-round RT-PCR of the TCR CDR3. TCRdb reprocessed the multiplex PCR reads with MiXCR, giving one entry per CDR3 protein. The repertoire consists of more than 650,000 distinct CDR3 sequences, with less than 15% occurring once and the leading ten covering roughly 10%. This clonotype has ten or more counts. The antigen is undetermined. V lost 8 bases to trimming and J lost 2 bases, with 15 bases between them. This CDR3 has 14 amino acids. Hyperthyroidism patients were newly diagnosed, had disease duration under 2 months, and were aged 18 to 65 years.

V gene TRBV12-3 or TRBV12-4 combines with J gene TRBJ1-1; no reliable D call. The receptor was isolated from a woman aged 18-29 years with Graves' hyperthyroidism. Material for sequencing was blood. The CDR3 region is CASRAGPGNTEAFF. CDR3 coding DNA: TGTGCCAGCCGTGCGGGTCCGGGAAACACTGAAGCTTTCTTT.